Included here is one T cell receptor (beta chain) sequence, with context. Its specificity is not known. Within the sample, other DNA sequences also encode this same CDR3. cDNA synthesis used the whole RNA isolate, giving expressed TCRB sequences. Clones were read by immunoSEQ multiplex PCR, and TCRdb kept only the in-frame ones, dropping some. This table has under 500,000 clones, approximately 30% appearing once. V lost 4 bases, J lost 10 bases, and 20 bases lay in between. Per germline, CDR1 SQVTM and CDR2 ANQGSEA. The CDR3 is made up of 14 amino acids. This entry is derived from a study of beta chain features in type 1 diabetes. Findings and limits, study-wide: The study found fewer insertions and more deletions at VDJ junctions in type 1 diabetes patients. TCRB CDR3s from Type 1 diabetes patients were moderately but significantly shorter in all four CD4+ subsets.

The chain combines TRBV29-1 with TRBJ2-1, with a weak D call TRBD1 (6 bases). This TCR was recovered from a young man in good health. Sequencing was carried out using naive CD4+ T cells from blood. The CDR3 nucleotides read TGCAGCGTTGGATGGGGGCAGAGGGGCAGCGAGCAGTTCTTC. This translates into CSVGWGQRGSEQFF.